The next 9 T cell receptor beta chains were all read from a single sample in a study of graft-versus-host responses after intestinal transplantation. Assay used: immunoSEQ multiplex PCR; TCRdb lists only in-frame clones, some missing. The repertoire holds tens of thousands of clones, with about nine tenths as singletons. The sequencing here drew on PBMCs, taken 98 days after intestinal transplantation. These receptors were collected from a human patient who received an intestinal transplant, so some T cells may come from the graft donor.

This clone is a singleton in its sample. The chain has TRBV6-1 and TRBJ2-3, with D perhaps matching TRBD1 or TRBD2 (5 bases each). V was cut by 2 bases and J by 7 bases, with 16 bases left in between. Germline V gene sequence: CDR1 MNHNS, CDR2 SASEGT. The CDR3 spans 15 residues. This CDR3 is CASSEWGSRIYTQYF. CDR3 coding DNA: TGTGCCAGCAGTGAATGGGGGTCCCGTATTTATACGCAGTATTTT.

V and J are TRBV4-2 and TRBJ2-2, with 9 bases lining up with TRBD1. Germline CDR1 reads LGHNA; CDR2 reads YNFKEQ. The CDR3 is made up of 17 amino acids. J gave up 1 base and V 1 base, and 4 bases lay outside the gene matches. CDR3 sequence: CASSQAPGQGNTGELFF. CDR3 bases: TGTGCCAGCAGCCAAGCCCCGGGACAGGGGAACACCGGGGAGCTGTTTTTT.

The chain carries TRBV6-1 and TRBJ2-7, with D perhaps assigned TRBD1 or TRBD2 (5 bases each). Trimming removed 8 bases at V and 0 bases at J, with 11 bases between. The CDR3 covers 13 residues. The germline CDR1 and CDR2 sequences are MNHNS and SASEGT. DNA for the CDR3: TGTGCCAGCTGCCGGGACGTCTCCTACGAGCAGTACTTC. It translates to CASCRDVSYEQYF.

This CDR3 reads CARSLWGAGNTIYF. The CDR3 nucleotides read TGTGCCAGAAGCTTGTGGGGAGCCGGAAACACCATATATTTT. The chain has TRBV5-3 and TRBJ1-3; D is uncertain. TRBV5-3 is classed as an ORF, of uncertain function. The CDR3 is made up of 14 amino acids. Trimming took off 1 base at V and 4 bases at J, with 9 bases between the two ends.

J is TRBJ2-1 and V is TRBV21-1; the table's D call TRBD2 went unverified against the DNA. TRBV21-1 is a known pseudogene. This CDR3 region has 16 residues. The CDR3 sequence: CASHDGGLDSYNEQFF. CDR3 sequence (DNA): TGTGCCAGCCATGATGGGGGACTCGACTCCTACAATGAGCAGTTCTTC.

The chain uses TRBV5-4 and TRBJ1-2; tentatively, D is TRBD1 (5 bases). The CDR3 has 15 amino acids. V lost 5 bases to trimming and J lost 4 bases, with 18 bases between them. Germline CDR1 SGHNT, CDR2 YYREEE (reference sequence). This CDR3 reads CASSRSGTSFYGYTF. The CDR3 DNA reads as TGTGCCAGCAGTCGTTCCGGGACCTCCTTCTATGGCTACACCTTC.

The chain couples TRBV6-1 to TRBJ1-4; D remains ambiguous. V was trimmed by 3 bases and J by 4 bases, leaving 9 bases between them. CDR3 length equals 14 residues. The germline V gene has CDR1 MNHNS and CDR2 SASEGT. Here the CDR3 DNA reads TGTGCCAGCAGTGATGGAGGACTTAATGAAAAACTGTTTTTT. This codes for CASSDGGLNEKLFF.

To note about this clone: This specimen includes other DNA sequences encoding the same CDR3. The chain employs TRBV30 and TRBJ2-7, with 8 bases lining up with TRBD2. J lost 7 bases, V lost 0 bases, and 5 bases had no gene match. Germline V gene lookup returns CDR1 GTSNPN and CDR2 SVGIG (reference sequence). The length of the CDR3 is 13 residues. This CDR3 reads CAWSVAGAGEQYF. The CDR3 DNA sequence: TGTGCCTGGAGTGTAGCGGGGGCTGGAGAGCAGTACTTC.

The rearrangement links TRBV10-3 to TRBJ2-7; 12 bases are shared with TRBD2. The V gene end was trimmed by 0 bases and the J gene end by 1 base; junction bases not matched to a gene: 7. Germline lookup yields CDR1 ENHRY and CDR2 SYGVKD. This CDR3 has 18 amino acids. In nucleotides, the CDR3 is TGTGCCATCAGTGAGTCTACTAGCGGGAGGCAAATTTCCTACGAGCAGTACTTC. Protein product: CAISESTSGRQISYEQYF.